This note documents a single T cell receptor beta chain sequence. This entry comes from a study of control samples from healthy donors and cancer patients. From germline, CDR1 is SEHNR and CDR2 FQNEAQ (reference sequence). V was shortened by 2 bases and J by 7 bases, with 14 bases between the two germline ends. CDR3 length: 15 amino acids. Clones were read by immunoSEQ multiplex PCR, and TCRdb kept only the in-frame ones, dropping some. The sample lists roughly 170,000 clones, around nine tenths occurring once. The sample taken for sequencing was blood. The clonotype was recovered from a woman aged 25-40 years in good health. The chain links TRBV7-9 to TRBJ1-4, with D possibly matching TRBD1 (6 bases). CDR3 amino acids: CASSLPTGMVEKLFF. Written as DNA, the CDR3 is TGTGCCAGCAGCTTACCCACAGGGATGGTTGAAAAACTGTTTTTT.